This TCR beta chain was recovered during a study of T cell responses to AZD1222 COVID-19 vaccine. Study summary: Pooled together were second doses at about 4 or about 12 weeks.

The CDR3 runs 15 residues. The V gene's germline CDR1 is MNHEY and CDR2 SVGAGI. Trimming removed 2 bases from V and 2 bases from J; junction bases left unmatched: 4. Study findings and constraints: The donors showed a predominance of white British ancestry and of females, with possible underestimation of clonal diversity. Unmutated regions of variants are reportedly targeted by nearly half of spike-specific TCRs. Just six AZD1222 recipients were seropositive at baseline.

This clone occurred once. Its antigen is unknown. Other nucleotide sequences from this sample produce the same CDR3. This table comes from immunoSEQ multiplex PCR, and its TCRdb copy is limited to in-frame clones, with some not included. The sample shows 90,000 to 150,000 clones, about 90% of them seen only once. The chain uses TRBV6-5 and TRBJ1-2, with TRBD1 matching 8 bases. The sequence came from an adult in good health. The starting material was peripheral blood, obtained on day 0 of AZD1222 vaccination. CDR3 DNA: TGTGCCAGCAGTTACCGGGACAGGCGAAACTATGGCTACACCTTC. Translation gives CASSYRDRRNYGYTF.